The rows below give T cell receptor beta chains drawn from one sample of a study of cytomegalovirus exposure and HLA in healthy donors. Assay used: immunoSEQ multiplex PCR; TCRdb lists only in-frame clones, some missing. In the table there are hundreds of thousands of clones, roughly 91% of which are singletons. The sequencing sample was made of PBMCs. The receptors were sampled from a young woman in good health and CMV-seropositive. The CDR3 runs from the conserved cysteine through the conserved F or W. The order of the fields is clone size, V gene, J gene, D gene, CDR3 protein, CDR3 DNA. A D gene is named only where the DNA matches it firmly. Expanded clones are given a class, and other clones once, few, many or no size at all.

.	TRBV11-1	TRBJ1-2	.	CASSPGETNYGYTF	TGTGCCAGCAGCCCAGGGGAGACCAACTATGGCTACACCTTC
.	TRBV30	TRBJ2-5	.	CAWSVQKTQYF	TGTGCCTGGAGTGTACAGAAGACCCAGTACTTC
.	TRBV28	TRBJ2-1	.	CASIPRAYNEQFF	TGTGCCAGCATTCCCAGGGCCTACAATGAGCAGTTCTTC
.	TRBV7-8	TRBJ1-5	.	CASSLTVIGQSNQPQHF	TGTGCCAGCAGCTTAACTGTAATCGGACAGAGCAATCAGCCCCAGCATTTT
.	TRBV11-3	TRBJ2-7	.	CASSLRRDYEQYF	TGTGCCAGCAGCTTAAGGCGGGACTACGAGCAGTACTTC
.	TRBV7-6	TRBJ2-3	TRBD2	CASSHERERRITDTQYF	TGTGCCAGCAGCCACGAGCGGGAGCGACGGATCACAGATACGCAGTATTTT
.	TRBV28	TRBJ2-7	.	CATDLGLDSPYEQYF	TGTGCCACCGACCTTGGATTGGACAGCCCCTACGAGCAGTACTTC
.	TRBV7-9	TRBJ1-3	.	CASSLGPPGVALGNTIYF	TGTGCCAGCAGCTTAGGACCGCCAGGGGTAGCTCTCGGAAACACCATATATTTT
.	TRBV30	TRBJ2-3	TRBD2	CAWSRVWTSGRADTQYF	TGTGCCTGGAGTAGGGTCTGGACTAGCGGGAGGGCAGATACGCAGTATTTT
.	TRBV5-1	TRBJ2-7	.	CASSLRGLGSYEQYF	TGCGCCAGCAGCTTACGGGGTTTGGGCTCCTACGAGCAGTACTTC
.	TRBV5-1	TRBJ2-7	TRBD2	CASSWGTSGSGGYEQYF	TGCGCCAGCAGCTGGGGGACTAGCGGGAGTGGCGGGTACGAGCAGTACTTC
.	TRBV28	TRBJ1-1	.	CASSSGPLEAFF	TGTGCCAGCAGTTCTGGGCCGCTAGAAGCTTTCTTT
once	TRBV6-1	TRBJ2-1	TRBD2	CASMKTSGTYNEQFF	TGTGCCAGCATGAAGACTAGCGGGACCTACAATGAGCAGTTCTTC
.	TRBV28	TRBJ2-3	TRBD1	CASSPRDSLVNTQYF	TGTGCCAGCAGTCCCCGGGACAGTCTCGTAAATACGCAGTATTTT
.	TRBV7-9	TRBJ2-7	TRBD2	CASSVSGKGYEQYF	TGTGCCAGCAGCGTTAGCGGGAAAGGCTACGAGCAGTACTTC
.	TRBV28	TRBJ2-7	.	CASTMGEIYEQYF	TGTGCCAGCACCATGGGCGAGATTTACGAGCAGTACTTC
once	TRBV5-1	TRBJ1-3	TRBD1	CASSSGQVSGNTIYF	TGCGCCAGCAGCTCAGGACAGGTTTCTGGAAACACCATATATTTT
.	TRBV25-1	TRBJ1-1	TRBD1	CASNQGAGTEAFF	TGTGCCAGCAACCAGGGGGCGGGGACTGAAGCTTTCTTT
.	TRBV29-1	TRBJ2-3	TRBD2	CSVEASGSGSDTQYF	TGCAGCGTTGAGGCTAGCGGGAGCGGGTCAGATACGCAGTATTTT
.	TRBV5-4	TRBJ2-7	TRBD2	CASSSLSGRSGEQYF	TGTGCCAGCAGCTCGCTTAGCGGGAGATCAGGTGAGCAGTACTTC
.	TRBV13	TRBJ2-1	TRBD1	CASSLNRGRSQFF	TGTGCCAGCAGCCTAAACAGGGGGCGCAGTCAGTTCTTC
.	TRBV25-1	TRBJ1-5	.	CASSAGGGRTNQPQHF	TGTGCCAGCAGTGCGGGCGGGGGGAGAACCAATCAGCCCCAGCATTTT
.	TRBV6-5	TRBJ1-1	TRBD1	CASSPFGTANTEAFF	TGTGCCAGCAGTCCCTTCGGGACAGCGAACACTGAAGCTTTCTTT
.	TRBV28	TRBJ1-5	TRBD1	CASTPSDRVLSQPQHF	TGTGCCAGCACCCCATCAGACAGGGTCTTAAGTCAGCCCCAGCATTTT
.	TRBV9	TRBJ2-1	.	CASSTLESYNEQFF	TGTGCCAGCTCAACGCTTGAGTCCTACAATGAGCAGTTCTTC
.	TRBV7-2	TRBJ2-5	TRBD1	CASSLAPGGQETQYF	TGTGCCAGCAGCTTAGCGCCAGGGGGACAAGAGACCCAGTACTTC
few	TRBV2	TRBJ1-3	.	CASATDSGNTIYF	TGTGCCAGCGCGACAGATTCTGGAAACACCATATATTTT
.	TRBV19	TRBJ1-1	.	CASSKLSVGNTEAFF	TGTGCCAGTAGTAAGTTGTCCGTCGGTAACACTGAAGCTTTCTTT
.	TRBV30	TRBJ2-7	TRBD1	CAWDRQGSYEQYF	TGTGCCTGGGACCGACAGGGTTCCTACGAGCAGTACTTC
.	TRBV7-9	TRBJ2-7	TRBD2	CASNPTGLAGGHYEQYF	TGTGCCAGCAACCCGACAGGATTAGCGGGAGGGCACTACGAGCAGTACTTC
once	TRBV21-1	TRBJ1-5	.	CASISRDRDSNQPQHF	TGTGCCAGCATTTCCAGGGACAGGGATAGCAATCAGCCCCAGCATTTT
once	TRBV7-9	TRBJ1-5	.	CASSPVTGNQPQHF	TGTGCCAGCAGTCCAGTCACAGGGAATCAGCCCCAGCATTTT
.	TRBV7-2	TRBJ2-7	.	CASSHSYEQYF	TGTGCCAGCAGCCATAGTTACGAGCAGTACTTC
.	TRBV28	TRBJ1-4	.	CASSHHPGSPILTNEKLFF	TGTGCCAGCAGTCATCATCCAGGGTCCCCGATTTTAACTAATGAAAAACTGTTTTTT
.	TRBV29-1	TRBJ2-5	.	CSVEWAGVLGTQYF	TGCAGCGTTGAGTGGGCCGGGGTATTAGGGACCCAGTACTTC
.	TRBV27	TRBJ2-7	.	CASSLGPYYEQYF	TGTGCCAGCAGTTTAGGGCCCTACTACGAGCAGTACTTC
.	TRBV11-3	TRBJ2-1	.	CASSTKTQFF	TGTGCCAGCAGCACGAAGACACAGTTCTTC
many	TRBV19	TRBJ2-7	TRBD1	CASSMGQGRPYEQYF	TGTGCCAGTAGTATGGGACAGGGAAGACCCTACGAGCAGTACTTC